This T cell receptor beta chain was sequenced during a study of cytomegalovirus exposure and HLA in healthy donors. Amplification used 60 Vbeta primers and 13 Jbeta primers. The data were produced by immunoSEQ multiplex PCR, yet TCRdb's version contains in-frame clones alone and is incomplete. The sample includes roughly 200,000 clones, over 9.5% of them seen just once. This clone came up a few times. Sequenced material: PBMCs. This receptor was identified in a man aged 50 to 59 in good health and CMV-seropositive.

The CDR3 region has the DNA TGTGCCTGGAGTCCCAGAGCGGGGCCCTCCTACGAGCAGTACTTC. It codes for CAWSPRAGPSYEQYF. This sequence joins TRBV30 and TRBJ2-7; 7 nucleotides agree with TRBD2. This CDR3 spans 15 amino acids. Germline CDR1 GTSNPN, CDR2 SVGIG (reference sequence). V dropped 2 bases and J dropped 0; count of bases not matched to a gene: 7.